Each of the 24 T cell receptor beta chains below was sequenced from the same sample in a study of metastatic and nonmetastatic thyroid tumors. TCRdb re-analyzed the PCR reads through MiXCR. The repertoire consists of over 7,500 clones, with about 30% occurring once and the leading ten covering under 25%. No patient received treatment before thyroid surgery. The sample was tumor tissue. These receptors were obtained from a female donor with papillary thyroid cancer or a benign thyroid nodule (not recorded which). Some clones in this sample may be carry-over from other donors' samples.

The chain recombines TRBV6-5 with TRBJ2-2; no reliable D call. CDR3 length equals 14 residues. V was trimmed by 10 bases and J by 2 bases, leaving 14 bases between them. Per germline, CDR1 MNHEY and CDR2 SVGAGI. CDR3 sequence reads: CAITYGVNTGELFF. The CDR3 DNA reads TGTGCCATCACATATGGAGTAAACACCGGGGAGCTGTTTTTT.

This clone showed up many times. V and J are TRBV6-5 and TRBJ2-7; 7 bases fit TRBD1. The V gene end was trimmed by 4 bases and the J gene end by 1 base; junction bases not matched to a gene: 10. The germline V gene has CDR1 MNHEY and CDR2 SVGAGI. The CDR3 is 16 amino acids. The CDR3, as DNA: TGTGCCAGCAGTTCTCTTTCCGGGACAGCTTCCTACGAGCAGTACTTC. Amino acids: CASSSLSGTASYEQYF.

In this sample, this clone turned up many times. The V and J genes are TRBV20-1 and TRBJ2-3; D may be TRBD1 or TRBD2 (5 bases each). Germline values: CDR1 DFQATT, CDR2 SNEGSKA (reference sequence). With 3 bases removed from V and 1 base from J, the gap between germline ends came to 8 bases. CDR3 length: 13 residues. The CDR3 here is CSARPGRTDTQYF. For the CDR3, the DNA is TGCAGTGCTAGGCCGGGGCGCACAGATACGCAGTATTTT.

This clone was detected a few times. The chain combines TRBV6-1 with TRBJ2-1; 8 nucleotides match TRBD1. The CDR3 contains 14 residues. V gave up 10 bases and J gave up 2 bases; unmatched junction bases: 7. Germline-derived CDR1 and CDR2 are MNHNS and SASEGT. The CDR3 sequence: CANRGQGAYNEQFF. For the CDR3, the DNA is TGTGCCAACCGTGGACAGGGCGCCTACAATGAGCAGTTCTTC.

The V gene is TRBV7-3, the J gene TRBJ2-7; D call uncertain. The CDR3 runs to 13 residues. The ends were cut back, 5 bases at V and 2 bases at J, with 10 bases in the middle. Germline CDR1 is SGHTA and CDR2 is FQGTGA. The CDR3 reads CASSPADAYEQYF. Here the CDR3 DNA reads TGTGCCAGCAGCCCCGCCGACGCCTACGAGCAGTACTTC.

By share, this clone ranks as medium-sized. CDR3 coding DNA: TGTGCCGGAATGGGACAACCGAACACTGAAGCTTTCTTT. Protein sequence: CAGMGQPNTEAFF. The J gene is TRBJ1-1, the V gene TRBV6-1; a possible D gene is TRBD1 (6 bases). The germline V gene encodes CDR1 MNHNS and CDR2 SASEGT. The CDR3 is 13 residues long. V lost 11 bases and J lost 1, with 14 bases in between.

Note on this clone: At one boundary the junction diverges from the germline segment, which might be a read error. The chain uses TRBV7-8 and TRBJ2-7; D is perhaps TRBD2 (5 bases). The CDR3 is 15 amino acids. Germline V gene data show CDR1 as SGHVS and CDR2 as FQNEAQ. The CDR3 protein is CASILERWRTYEQYF. As DNA, the CDR3 is TGTGCCAGCATCTTAGAGCGGTGGCGTACCTACGAGCAGTACTTC.

V and J are TRBV19 and TRBJ1-1; TRBD1 is a possible D gene (5 bases). This CDR3 is 15 amino acids long. Trimming removed 6 bases from V and 1 base from J, with 15 bases in between. Germline-derived CDR1 and CDR2 are LNHDA and SQIVND (reference sequence). The CDR3 nucleotides are TGTGCCAGTAGCACGCTCGGGACGGCGAACACTGAAGCTTTCTTT. Translation: CASSTLGTANTEAFF.

The chain carries TRBV27 and TRBJ1-1, with 7 bases that match TRBD1. CDR3 length: 15 residues. Germline loops: CDR1 MNHEY, CDR2 SMNVEV (reference sequence). With V trimmed by 5 bases and J by 3 bases, 9 bases remained unmatched. The CDR3: CASSDRQGWDTEAFF. CDR3 sequence (DNA): TGTGCCAGCAGTGACCGACAGGGTTGGGACACTGAAGCTTTCTTT.

By its share, this clone is medium-sized. The chain recombines TRBV5-1 with TRBJ2-7, with unresolved D. Germline loops: CDR1 SGHRS, CDR2 YFSETQ. The CDR3 has 13 amino acids. V lost 4 bases and J 2 bases, leaving 10 bases between the germline ends. The CDR3 is CASSPHGPYEQYF. CDR3 sequence (DNA): TGCGCCAGCAGCCCCCACGGGCCCTACGAGCAGTACTTC.

This chain links TRBV6-1 with TRBJ2-7, with D perhaps TRBD2 (5 bases). CDR1 and CDR2 (germline): MNHNS, SASEGT. Trimming took 9 bases from V and 9 from J, leaving 15 bases between them. The CDR3 extends over 11 amino acids. CDR3 in amino acids: CASSPGVGQYF. As DNA, the CDR3 is TGTGCCAGTAGCCCCGGGGTAGGGCAGTACTTC.

This clone was seen at least ten times. V and J are TRBV9 and TRBJ2-1; D may be TRBD2 (6 bases). Germline V lookup: CDR1 SGDLS, CDR2 YYNGEE. V lost 0 bases to trimming and J lost 3 bases, with 13 bases between them. The CDR3 sequence is 16 residues long. CDR3 in amino acids: CASSVAGTGHYNEQFF. The CDR3 region has the DNA TGTGCCAGCAGCGTAGCCGGGACTGGACACTACAATGAGCAGTTCTTC.

This clone was detected only a few times. This chain uses TRBV19 with TRBJ2-7, with a weak D call TRBD2 (5 bases). V was pared by 5 bases and J by 0 bases, with 14 bases between. The CDR3 is 15 amino acids. In germline, CDR1 is LNHDA, CDR2 SQIVND (reference sequence). The CDR3 DNA reads TGTGCCAGTAGTTTCAGGACGGGAAGCTCCTACGAGCAGTACTTC. The encoded protein is CASSFRTGSSYEQYF. The full variable domain, its missing parts supplied by reference TRBV19 and TRBJ2-7, is DGGITQSPKYLFRKEGQNVTLSCEQNLNHDAMYWYRQDPGQGLRLIYYSQIVNDFQKGDIAEGYSVSREKKESFPLTVTSAQKNPTAFYLCASSFRTGSSYEQYFGPGTRLTVT.

This sequence joins TRBV4-1 and TRBJ2-2; 9 nucleotides line up with TRBD2. Germline V gives CDR1 MGHRA, CDR2 YSYEKL. The ends lost 4 bases at V and 6 bases at J; junction bases unmatched: 9. The CDR3 is made up of 16 amino acids. The CDR3 region is CASSRSFSGSAGELFF. CDR3 DNA sequence: TGCGCCAGCAGCCGAAGCTTTAGCGGGAGCGCCGGGGAGCTGTTTTTT.

This clone qualifies as medium-sized. The V gene is TRBV6-5, the J gene TRBJ2-1; 8 positions match TRBD1. Trimming cost V 2 bases and J 9 bases; bases outside gene matches: 3. Per the germline V gene, CDR1 is MNHEY and CDR2 is SVGAGI. The CDR3 sequence is 13 residues long. For the CDR3, the DNA is TGTGCCAGCAGTTACACGACAGGGGTTGAGCAGTTCTTC. It specifies CASSYTTGVEQFF.

By its share, this clone is medium-sized. The gene calls are TRBV5-1 and TRBJ1-1; D gene uncertain. V shed 0 bases and J shed 6 bases, with 12 bases lying between them. The germline V gene encodes CDR1 SGHRS and CDR2 YFSETQ. This CDR3 region has 14 residues. CDR3 DNA sequence: TGCGCCAGCAGCTTGGGGCACGCCGAGCCTGAAGCTTTCTTT. Translation: CASSLGHAEPEAFF.

The V gene is TRBV6-5, the J gene TRBJ2-7; the D is unclear. CDR1 is MNHEY, CDR2 SVGAGI, per germline. V lost 4 bases and J lost 4, with 8 bases in between. This CDR3 contains 12 residues. The CDR3 DNA is TGTGCCAGCAGTTCTTCACCTTACGAGCAGTACTTC. This encodes CASSSSPYEQYF.

This clone counts as medium-sized. The chain links TRBV2 to TRBJ2-7, with D uncertain. The CDR3 contains 12 residues. Deletions cut 6 bases from V and 1 base from J, with 7 bases between. Germline V lookup: CDR1 SNHLY, CDR2 FYNNEI. The CDR3 DNA is TGTGCCAGCAGACTCGAGTCCTACGAGCAGTACTTC. Translated: CASRLESYEQYF. Supplemented by reference TRBV2 and TRBJ2-7, the full variable domain reads EPEVTQTPSHQVTQMGQEVILRCVPISNHLYFYWYRQILGQKVEFLVSFYNNEISEKSEIFDDQFSVERPDGSNFTLKIRSTKLEDSAMYFCASRLESYEQYFGPGTRLTVT.

This clone is labeled as medium-sized. This chain connects TRBV20-1 to TRBJ2-7; the D is unclear. The germline V gene encodes CDR1 DFQATT and CDR2 SNEGSKA (reference sequence). V lost 0 bases to trimming and J lost 2 bases, with 8 bases between them. The CDR3 extends over 13 amino acids. CDR3 region: CSARDGNTYEQYF. CDR3 DNA: TGCAGTGCTAGAGATGGGAATACCTACGAGCAGTACTTC.

This clone was counted a few times. The rearrangement uses TRBV18 and TRBJ1-2; TRBD1 matches at 7 bases. This CDR3 comprises 13 residues. Germline-derived CDR1 and CDR2 are KGHSH and LQKENI. J lost 8 bases, V lost 4 bases, and 7 bases had no gene match. The CDR3 sequence is CASSLQGSDGYTF. The DNA of the CDR3 is TGTGCCAGCTCACTACAGGGGTCGGACGGCTACACCTTC.

This clone occurred a few times. The J gene is TRBJ2-7, the V gene TRBV6-1; no clear D. In germline, CDR1 is MNHNS, CDR2 SASEGT. The CDR3 is 13 residues long. The V end was cut by 6 bases, the J end by 4 bases, with 13 bases between. The CDR3 region is CASSSTQEYEQYF. The CDR3 bases are TGTGCCAGCAGCTCGACCCAGGAATACGAGCAGTACTTC.

V usage is TRBV18 and J usage is TRBJ2-7, with no clear D. Trimming took 4 bases from V and 4 from J, leaving 11 bases between them. Germline CDR1 and CDR2: KGHSH and LQKENI. This CDR3 region has 13 residues. CDR3 in DNA: TGTGCCAGCTCACAGGCTAGTGGATACGAGCAGTACTTC. It encodes CASSQASGYEQYF.

This clone ranks as medium-sized (0.01 to 0.1%). The chain couples TRBV5-1 to TRBJ2-1; perhaps TRBD2 as D (6 bases). This CDR3 region has 16 residues. The germline V gene has CDR1 SGHRS and CDR2 YFSETQ. Trimming took 1 base from V and 0 from J, leaving 11 bases between them. CDR3 nucleotide sequence: TGCGCCAGCAGCTTGCGCGGGGAAAGCTCCTACAATGAGCAGTTCTTC. Translated: CASSLRGESSYNEQFF.

This clone was observed at least ten times. DNA for the CDR3: TGTGCCAGCAGCTTGGATTGGGCCTTCTACAATGAGCAGTTCTTC. Encoded protein: CASSLDWAFYNEQFF. The chain recombines TRBV5-6 with TRBJ2-1; D is ambiguous. The V end was cut by 0 bases, the J end by 3 bases, with 10 bases between. Germline-derived CDR1 and CDR2 are SGHDT and YYEEEE. The CDR3 runs to 15 residues. The full variable domain, with the rest looked up from reference TRBV5-6 and TRBJ2-1, is DAGVTQSPTHLIKTRGQQVTLRCSPKSGHDTVSWYQQALGQGPQFIFQYYEEEERQRGNFPDRFSGHQFPNYSSELNVNALLLGDSALYLCASSLDWAFYNEQFFGPGTRLTVL.